Each of the 10 T cell receptor beta chains below was sequenced from the same sample in a study of OX40 agonist ivuxolimab in advanced cancers. Library construction relied on the immunoSEQ multiplex PCR assay. Here the immuneACCESS table is served through TCRdb, limited to in-frame sequences with V and J called. Missing clones are a known gap in these copies; in checked studies unresolved V genes cover under half, and the rest lacks a known reason. The sample table contains roughly 67,000 clones; only one count was recorded for approximately 89% of them. The ten largest make up 0.6% to 0.75% of the sample. Source: CD4+ or CD8+ T cells sorted from blood, taken in a trial of the OX40 agonist ivuxolimab. The receptors were gathered from an adult with an advanced solid tumor such as melanoma, head and neck, liver or kidney cancer.

This clone was observed once. The rearrangement links TRBV6-1 to TRBJ1-4, with a weak D call TRBD1 (5 bases). Trimming cost V 0 bases and J 3 bases, with 14 bases left between them. The CDR3 length is 17 residues. The germline V gene encodes CDR1 MNHNS and CDR2 SASEGT. This CDR3 reads CASSEAPAGSANEKLFF. The DNA for the CDR3 is TGTGCCAGCAGTGAAGCACCCGCAGGGTCAGCTAATGAAAAACTGTTTTTT.

This clone appeared a single time. V and J are TRBV7-2 and TRBJ2-7; 10 bases fit TRBD1. V was pared by 6 bases and J by 1 base, with 6 bases of the junction left unmatched. CDR3 length equals 15 residues. Germline lookup yields CDR1 SGHTA and CDR2 FQGNSA. In nucleotides, the CDR3 is TGTGCCAGCAGTCAGGGACAGGGGTCTTCCTACGAGCAGTACTTC. Protein sequence: CASSQGQGSSYEQYF. The full variable domain, in which reference TRBV7-2 and TRBJ2-7 provide the parts outside the CDR3, is GAGVSQSPSNKVTEKGKDVELRCDPISGHTALYWYRQSLGQGLEFLIYFQGNSAPDKSGLPSDRFSAERTGGSVSTLTIQRTQQEDSAVYLCASSQGQGSSYEQYFGPGTRLTVT.

This chain's CDR3 is CASTRTGGGGYTF. DNA for the CDR3: TGTGCCAGCACCCGAACTGGAGGGGGCGGCTACACCTTC. The V and J genes are TRBV25-1 and TRBJ1-2, with 7 bases aligning to TRBD1. The CDR3 contains 13 residues. Germline-derived CDR1 and CDR2 are MGHDK and SYGVNS. Trimming cost V 7 bases and J 8 bases; bases outside gene matches: 10.

The V call is TRBV7-6, the J call TRBJ1-3; D is unresolved. Per the germline V gene, CDR1 is SGHVS and CDR2 is FNYEAQ. The CDR3 runs to 14 residues. The V end was cut by 6 bases, the J end by 4 bases, with 13 bases between. The CDR3 nucleotides are TGTGCCAGCAGTCCTAGGGCTAGAGGAAACACCATATATTTT. Amino acids: CASSPRARGNTIYF.

This chain uses TRBV5-1 with TRBJ1-2; no reliable D call. Per germline, CDR1 SGHRS and CDR2 YFSETQ. V shed 0 bases and J shed 0 bases, with 9 bases lying between them. The length of the CDR3 is 15 residues. The CDR3 spells CASSLGGITNYGYTF. The CDR3 DNA reads TGCGCCAGCAGCTTGGGTGGAATAACTAACTATGGCTACACCTTC.

The CDR3 loop reads CASSTASAVGTDTQYF. The DNA for the CDR3 is TGTGCCAGCAGTACCGCCTCAGCTGTGGGCACAGATACGCAGTATTTT. This sequence joins TRBV28 and TRBJ2-3; D remains ambiguous. Looked up from germline, CDR1 is MDHEN and CDR2 is SYDVKM. The V end was cut by 5 bases, the J end by 1 base, with 16 bases between. CDR3 size: 16 residues.

The genes are TRBV6-1 and TRBJ1-3; maybe TRBD1 (5 bases). CDR1 and CDR2 from the germline V gene are MNHNS and SASEGT. Between the trimmed V and J ends, which lost 2 bases and 4 bases, there was a span of 15 bases. This CDR3 region has 16 residues. CDR3 sequence: CASSETGGIGGNTIYF. The CDR3 coding sequence is TGTGCCAGCAGTGAAACGGGGGGAATCGGGGGAAACACCATATATTTT.

The chain recombines TRBV7-2 with TRBJ1-5; 8 bases map to TRBD1. Germline V gene sequence: CDR1 SGHTA, CDR2 FQGNSA. With 1 base clipped from V and 7 bases from J, the junction kept 3 bases outside the gene matches. The CDR3 extends over 14 amino acids. CDR3 in amino acids: CASSLGTGKQPQHF. The CDR3, as DNA: TGTGCCAGCAGCTTAGGGACAGGGAAACAGCCCCAGCATTTT.

The rearrangement joins TRBV7-2 to TRBJ1-6, with D unclear. Deletions cut 1 base from V and 4 bases from J, with 8 bases between. The CDR3 is 15 residues long. CDR1 SGHTA and CDR2 FQGNSA come from the germline V gene. Here the CDR3 reads CASSLVGLYNSPLHF. In DNA form, the CDR3 reads TGTGCCAGCAGCTTAGTGGGGTTGTATAATTCACCCCTCCACTTT.

This chain links TRBV4-2 with TRBJ2-1; 7 positions agree with TRBD2. Germline CDR1 LGHNA, CDR2 YNFKEQ. This CDR3 is 13 amino acids long. The J segment lost 12 bases and the V segment lost 0 bases, leaving 5 bases of the junction unmatched. The CDR3, as DNA: TGTGCCAGCAGCCAAGATGACGGCGGGAGGCAGTTCTTC. This translates into CASSQDDGGRQFF.